The 13 T cell receptor beta chains below come from one sample, sequenced in a study of blood T cell repertoires in COVID-19. Profiled with immunoSEQ multiplex PCR; TCRdb holds only in-frame clones, not every one. This sample has about 29,000 clones, with around four fifths found just once. Sequencing was carried out using peripheral blood. Receptor source: a woman aged 70-85 years with active or convalescent COVID-19.

The chain joins TRBV5-8 to TRBJ1-5, with a tentative D call TRBD1 (5 bases). Germline V gene sequence: CDR1 SGHTS, CDR2 YDEGEE. V was shortened by 1 base and J by 8 bases, with 13 bases between the two germline ends. CDR3 size: 14 residues. This CDR3 is CASSLIGPGKPQHF. Here the CDR3 DNA reads TGTGCCAGCAGCTTGATCGGTCCAGGGAAGCCCCAGCATTTT.

This clone was seen just once. V gene TRBV6-5 combines with J gene TRBJ2-7; weak D call: TRBD2 (7 bases). V lost 8 bases and J lost 3, with 14 bases in between. CDR1 and CDR2 (germline): MNHEY, SVGAGI. There are 13 residues in the CDR3. The CDR3 DNA is TGTGCCAGCCGGGGGGACACGCGCTACGAGCAGTACTTC. This translates into CASRGDTRYEQYF.

This clone was counted a single time. The chain couples TRBV5-5 to TRBJ2-1, with a possible D match to TRBD2 (6 bases). The CDR3 runs to 12 residues. Germline CDR1 is SGHKS and CDR2 is YYEKEE (reference sequence). V was clipped by 1 base and J by 9 bases, with 8 bases between them. CDR3 sequence (DNA): TGTGCCAGCAGCTTGTGGGGGGTTGAGCAGTTCTTC. Its protein product is CASSLWGVEQFF.

The rearrangement joins TRBV7-2 to TRBJ1-2; D may be TRBD1 (5 bases). Germline CDR1 and CDR2: SGHTA and FQGNSA. The CDR3 is made up of 13 amino acids. V lost 5 bases to trimming and J lost 3 bases, with 10 bases between them. CDR3 sequence (DNA): TGTGCCAGCAGCCCCCCGGGGGACTATGGCTACACCTTC. The encoded protein is CASSPPGDYGYTF.

This clone has a handful of counts. The chain joins TRBV28 to TRBJ1-5; D might be TRBD1 (6 bases). Trimming took 4 bases from V and 7 from J, leaving 20 bases between them. Germline CDR1 reads MDHEN; CDR2 reads SYDVKM. CDR3 size: 16 residues. In DNA form, the CDR3 reads TGTGCCAGCAGTTCAGGTCGCTTCAGGGGAAACCAGCCCCAGCATTTT. This codes for CASSSGRFRGNQPQHF.

CDR3 bases: TGTGCCATCAGTGAGTCCTACAGTCGCGAGACCCAGTACTTC. It translates to CAISESYSRETQYF. This chain uses TRBV10-3 with TRBJ2-5, with D uncertain. V was shortened by 0 bases and J by 5 bases, with 10 bases between the two germline ends. The CDR3 contains 14 residues. CDR1 is ENHRY and CDR2 is SYGVKD in the germline V gene.

This sequence joins TRBV6-2 or TRBV6-3 and TRBJ1-1, with D hard to call. This CDR3 spans 12 amino acids. Trimming cost V 2 bases and J 11 bases, with 12 bases left between them. Germline V gives CDR1 MNHEY, CDR2 SVGEGT. CDR3 in DNA: TGTGCCAGCAGTTACACTCAGAGGGTGGCTTTCTTT. This translates into CASSYTQRVAFF.

V usage is TRBV7-2 and J usage is TRBJ2-1, with a tentative D call TRBD2 (5 bases). V was trimmed by 4 bases and J by 6 bases, leaving 13 bases between them. CDR1 is SGHTA, CDR2 FQGNSA, per germline. The CDR3 extends over 14 amino acids. CDR3 sequence reads: CASSSWTGSNEQFF. The CDR3 nucleotides are TGTGCCAGCAGCTCCTGGACTGGGAGCAATGAGCAGTTCTTC. The full variable domain, with the rest looked up from reference TRBV7-2 and TRBJ2-1, is GAGVSQSPSNKVTEKGKDVELRCDPISGHTALYWYRQSLGQGLEFLIYFQGNSAPDKSGLPSDRFSAERTGGSVSTLTIQRTQQEDSAVYLCASSSWTGSNEQFFGPGTRLTVL.

The gene calls are TRBV7-2 and TRBJ1-3; D is unclear. V was trimmed by 1 base and J by 0 bases, leaving 16 bases between them. Germline V gene lookup returns CDR1 SGHTA and CDR2 FQGNSA. This CDR3 contains 18 residues. This CDR3 is CASSLESGLRYSGNTIYF. The CDR3 nucleotides are TGTGCCAGCAGCTTAGAGAGCGGGCTCAGATACTCTGGAAACACCATATATTTT.

The V and J genes are TRBV28 and TRBJ1-1; 8 nucleotides match TRBD1. CDR1 is MDHEN and CDR2 is SYDVKM in the germline V gene. V lost 0 bases, J lost 4 bases, and 4 bases stayed unmatched. The CDR3 has 15 amino acids. CDR3 sequence reads: CASSLWGQATTEAFF. CDR3 in DNA: TGTGCCAGCAGTTTATGGGGACAGGCGACCACTGAAGCTTTCTTT. Full variable domain (rest looked up from reference TRBV28 and TRBJ1-1): DVKVTQSSRYLVKRTGEKVFLECVQDMDHENMFWYRQDPGLGLRLIYFSYDVKMKEKGDIPEGYSVSREKKERFSLILESASTNQTSMYLCASSLWGQATTEAFFGQGTRLTVV.

This sequence joins TRBV5-1 and TRBJ1-1; D is possibly TRBD1 (6 bases). V was pared by 4 bases and J by 0 bases, with 13 bases between. The V gene's germline CDR1 is SGHRS and CDR2 YFSETQ. The CDR3 consists of 15 residues. The chain's CDR3 is CASSPGDTMNTEAFF. The CDR3 region has the DNA TGCGCCAGCAGCCCTGGGGACACAATGAACACTGAAGCTTTCTTT.

V is TRBV7-8 and J is TRBJ2-3; a possible D gene is TRBD1 (6 bases). Germline assignment: CDR1 SGHVS and CDR2 FQNEAQ. This CDR3 has 15 amino acids. With 2 bases removed from V and 6 bases from J, the gap between germline ends came to 15 bases. This chain's CDR3 is CASSLRTVFGDTQYF. The CDR3 nucleotides read TGTGCCAGCAGCTTAAGGACAGTCTTTGGGGATACGCAGTATTTT.

V is TRBV18 and J is TRBJ2-2; 8 bases are a match to TRBD1. This CDR3 has 17 amino acids. Trimming at V came to 3 bases and at J to 1 base, leaving 7 bases not matched to a gene. CDR1 KGHSH and CDR2 LQKENI come from the germline V gene. The CDR3 is CASSPLLGQGNTGELFF. DNA of the CDR3: TGTGCCAGCTCACCCCTTCTTGGACAGGGGAACACCGGGGAGCTGTTTTTT. Full variable domain (outside the CDR3, taken from reference TRBV18 and TRBJ2-2): NAGVMQNPRHLVRRRGQEARLRCSPMKGHSHVYWYRQLPEEGLKFMVYLQKENIIDESGMPKERFSAEFPKEGPSILRIQQVVRGDSAAYFCASSPLLGQGNTGELFFGEGSRLTVL.